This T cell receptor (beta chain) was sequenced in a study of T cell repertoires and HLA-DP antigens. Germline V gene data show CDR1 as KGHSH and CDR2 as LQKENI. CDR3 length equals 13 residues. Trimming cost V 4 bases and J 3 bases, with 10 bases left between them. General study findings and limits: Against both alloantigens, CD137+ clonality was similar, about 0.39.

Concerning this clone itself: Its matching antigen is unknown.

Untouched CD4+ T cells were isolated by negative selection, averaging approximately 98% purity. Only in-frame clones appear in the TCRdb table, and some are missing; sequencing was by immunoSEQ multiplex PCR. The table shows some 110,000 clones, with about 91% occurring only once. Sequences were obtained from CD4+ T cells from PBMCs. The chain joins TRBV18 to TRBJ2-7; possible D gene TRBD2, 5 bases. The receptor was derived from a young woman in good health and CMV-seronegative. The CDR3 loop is CASSLYRDYEQYF. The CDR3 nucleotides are TGTGCCAGCTCACTTTACCGGGACTACGAGCAGTACTTC.